This is a list of T cell receptor beta chains from one sample in a study of blood T cell repertoires in COVID-19. Method: immunoSEQ multiplex PCR; TCRdb's copy keeps in-frame clones and lacks some. This sample has 200,000 or so clones; 80% to 90% occur once, and the top ten carry 3.5%. Sequences were obtained from PBMCs or T cells enriched from blood (not recorded which). All receptors come from a woman between 18 and 29 years old in a cohort exposed to, infected with or recovered from COVID-19 (not recorded which). Both conserved end residues are trimmed from each CDR3. D genes are given only for firm matches. Clone size appears in some rows only: once, few, many, or a class for an expanded clone.

>-|TRBV7-3|TRBJ2-6|-|11
ASSLVGANVLT
>-|TRBV5-1|TRBJ1-1|-|13
ASSPPTGDNTEAF
>few|TRBV19|TRBJ1-5|TRBD1|14
ASSPGTGGFVQPQH
>-|TRBV7-8|TRBJ2-7|-|12
ASSGPGPPGEQY
>-|TRBV2|TRBJ1-2|-|12
ASSASGTLYGYT
>-|TRBV5-8|TRBJ2-3|TRBD1|14
ASSFDRGGGTDTQY
>-|TRBV28|TRBJ2-3|TRBD2|15
ASSLPLAGTSTDTQY
>-|TRBV30|TRBJ1-3|-|11
AWSVSGVATIY
>-|TRBV19|TRBJ1-5|-|15
ASSIKGLGVSNQPQH
>once|TRBV6-5|TRBJ2-1|TRBD2|14
ASSYSSLAGENEQF
>-|TRBV7-2|TRBJ1-2|-|15
ASTLQAGQGLNYGYT
>-|TRBV28|TRBJ1-2|TRBD1|14
ASSSPDATGTYGYT
>once|TRBV11-3|TRBJ1-3|-|12
ASSLGGPGNTIY
>-|TRBV9|TRBJ1-1|-|12
ASSSHAVNTEAF
>-|TRBV30|TRBJ2-7|TRBD2|12
ACPLAGAADEQY
>once|TRBV11-2|TRBJ2-2|TRBD2|16
ASSRYMGLAGVTGELF
>-|TRBV5-1|TRBJ1-4|-|13
ASSSYEGGNEKLF
>-|TRBV5-1|TRBJ1-3|-|14
ASSLESALSGNTIY
>once|TRBV27|TRBJ1-1|TRBD1|10
ASSGPDREAF
>-|TRBV18|TRBJ1-1|-|11
ASSPPSDAVTF
>-|TRBV29-1|TRBJ1-1|-|9
SVVTDTEAF
>-|TRBV11-2|TRBJ2-1|TRBD2|13
ASRPAGLAGNEQF
>few|TRBV9|TRBJ2-1|-|14
ASSFQGLPGYNEQF
>-|TRBV28|TRBJ2-1|-|12
ASSVPDYYNEQF
>-|TRBV15|TRBJ2-1|TRBD1|13
ATSREGQGYNEQF
>-|TRBV4-1|TRBJ2-3|TRBD1|12
ASSQTGAWFPQY
>once|TRBV9|TRBJ1-1|-|13
ASSVGAGGGTEAF
>-|TRBV9|TRBJ2-5|TRBD2|12
ASSVGAGQETQY
>-|TRBV27|TRBJ1-2|-|11
ASSPRGRYGYT
>-|TRBV5-6|TRBJ2-1|TRBD1|14
ASSLGPGTGVNEQF
>-|TRBV5-1|TRBJ2-5|-|12
ASSLRTEQETQY
>-|TRBV27|TRBJ1-1|-|10
ASRGLNTEAF
>-|TRBV5-1|TRBJ1-4|-|12
ASSLSSGNEKLF
>-|TRBV6-1|TRBJ1-5|TRBD1|15
ASSAGQGMGSNQPQH
>once|TRBV5-1|TRBJ2-1|TRBD2|13
ASSLELAGGDEQF
>-|TRBV2|TRBJ2-3|TRBD2|16
ASSVGSGRALGTDTQY
>-|TRBV11-3|TRBJ1-1|TRBD1|15
ASSFPRQGRVNTEAF
>-|TRBV6-5|TRBJ1-4|-|13
ASRKPDGGNEKLF
>-|TRBV5-6|TRBJ1-4|TRBD1|13
ASSPTGGFEEKLF
>once|TRBV19|TRBJ1-2|-|11
ASSPTGDYGYT
>once|TRBV4-2|TRBJ2-5|TRBD2|13
ASSQAGLAGETQY